Shown below are 24 T cell receptor beta chains from a single sample sequenced in a study of CD8+CD57+ T cells in acquired aplastic anemia. Sequenced patients had shown CD8+CD57+ cell expansion by flow cytometry. It was genomic DNA that served as the template for profiling TCR beta VDJ and CDR3. TCRdb reanalysed the reads using MiXCR and keeps one entry per CDR3 protein. The sample holds approximately 250,000 distinct CDR3 sequences, around 82% seen once. Sequences were obtained from sorted CD4+, CD8+, or CD8+CD57+ T cells (not recorded which) from PBMCs. Receptor source: a human donor with aplastic anemia.

The gene calls are TRBV11-3 and TRBJ2-2; D might be TRBD2 (6 bases). The ends were cut back, 5 bases at V and 12 bases at J, with 13 bases in the middle. Germline lookup yields CDR1 SGHNT and CDR2 YENEEA. CDR3 length equals 12 residues. The CDR3 sequence: CASSLRDFKLFF. As DNA, the CDR3 is TGTGCCAGCAGCCTCCGGGACTTTAAGCTGTTTTTT.

V and J are TRBV7-8 and TRBJ2-7; D gene uncertain. The CDR3 loop spans 18 amino acids. V was pared by 3 bases and J by 1 base, with 22 bases between. Per the germline V gene, CDR1 is SGHVS and CDR2 is FQNEAQ. The CDR3 sequence: CASSFHRDGKTLSYEQYV. The CDR3 DNA follows: TGTGCCAGCAGCTTTCATCGAGACGGCAAAACGCTTTCCTACGAGCAGTACGTC.

With respect to this clonotype: At one end, the junction sequence differs from germline, possibly due to a read error. The CDR3 DNA sequence: TGTGCCAGCAGCATAGGCCGCGAGCAACAGACTCAGTACTTC. Its translation is CASSIGREQQTQYF. The rearrangement links TRBV7-9 to TRBJ2-5; no clear D gene. This CDR3 has 14 amino acids. Germline V lookup: CDR1 SEHNR, CDR2 FQNEAQ (reference sequence).

V gene TRBV29-1 combines with J gene TRBJ2-3; no clear D gene. V was cut by 7 bases and J by 5 bases, with 13 bases left in between. This CDR3 is 12 amino acids long. Germline V gene sequence: CDR1 SQVTM, CDR2 ANQGSEA. This CDR3 reads CSAWQSEDTQYF. In nucleotides, the CDR3 is TGCAGCGCCTGGCAAAGTGAAGATACGCAGTATTTT.

Points on this clonotype: This likely comes from a read error, as the CDR3 has no conserved phenylalanine or tryptophan at its end. Because the CDR3's place on the DNA is in doubt, the DNA is left out and the CDR3 is given as listed by TCRdb. The J gene is TRBJ1-1, the V gene TRBV2; no check of the table's D call, TRBD1, against the DNA was made. The CDR3 is 16 residues long, counting both termini. CDR1 is SNHLY, CDR2 FYNNEI, per germline. CDR3 loop: CASGDGGTDTQYFAFG.

As to this clonotype: A junction boundary mismatches the germline segment, possibly from a read error. This chain connects TRBV7-9 to TRBJ2-3; 9 bases line up with TRBD2. Germline lookup yields CDR1 SEHNR and CDR2 FQNEAQ (reference sequence). This CDR3 is 14 amino acids long. CDR3 protein: CATSSQRSGGTEDF. In DNA form, the CDR3 reads TGTGCCACCAGCAGTCAAAGAAGCGGGGGGACCGAGGACTTC.

The J gene is TRBJ1-5, the V gene TRBV19, with D maybe TRBD1 (5 bases). The CDR3 is 15 amino acids. In germline, CDR1 is LNHDA, CDR2 SQIVND (reference sequence). Trimming cost V 5 bases and J 3 bases, with 14 bases left between them. This chain's CDR3 is CASSGGGGFNQPQHF. The CDR3 nucleotides read TGTGCCAGTAGTGGGGGGGGAGGGTTCAATCAGCCCCAGCATTTT. The entire variable domain, with the rest obtained from reference TRBV19 and TRBJ1-5, is as follows: DGGITQSPKYLFRKEGQNVTLSCEQNLNHDAMYWYRQDPGQGLRLIYYSQIVNDFQKGDIAEGYSVSREKKESFPLTVTSAQKNPTAFYLCASSGGGGFNQPQHFGDGTRLSIL.

This clonotype was counted once. This chain links TRBV7-4 with TRBJ1-1, with D uncertain. CDR1 and CDR2 from the germline V gene are SGHVT and SQSDAQ. V lost 1 base, J lost 14 bases, and 23 bases lay in between. The CDR3 spans 15 residues. CDR3 loop: CASSLDPDTQTFGFF. The CDR3 DNA follows: TGTGCCAGCAGCTTAGATCCAGATACGCAGACTTTTGGCTTCTTT.

A remark on this clonotype: The CDR3 end shows no conserved phenylalanine or tryptophan, and so a read error is likely. The DNA is omitted, as the CDR3 cannot be located on it reliably, and the CDR3 follows TCRdb's listing. V gene TRBV9 combines with J gene TRBJ2-1. Germline V gives CDR1 SGDLS, CDR2 YYNGEE. The CDR3 is 13 amino acids long, termini counted. The CDR3 loop is CASSHPYSHTLGI.

The V and J genes are TRBV7-3 and TRBJ1-2; D possibly corresponds to TRBD1 (5 bases). V gave up 5 bases and J gave up 11 bases, with 27 bases separating them. The CDR3 contains 16 residues. CDR1 and CDR2 from the germline V gene are SGHTA and FQGTGA. The CDR3 here is CASSKERDGPVSQYTF. Here the CDR3 DNA reads TGTGCCAGCAGCAAGGAGAGGGACGGCCCCGTATCTCAGTACACCTTC.

This clonotype was recorded many times. This sequence may be a read error, since a much larger clone differs from it by one base. The chain recombines TRBV2 with TRBJ1-2, with 8 bases that match TRBD1. CDR1 SNHLY and CDR2 FYNNEI come from the germline V gene. The CDR3 totals 14 residues. The trim removed 8 bases at V and 5 bases at J, leaving 10 bases unmatched. This CDR3 is CASGAGTGSYGYTF. In nucleotides, the CDR3 is TGTGCCAGCGGCGCCGGGACAGGTAGTTATGGCTACACCTTC.

The J gene is TRBJ1-1, the V gene TRBV7-2, with D perhaps matching TRBD1 (5 bases). Between the trimmed V and J ends, which lost 5 bases and 14 bases, there was a span of 27 bases. CDR3 length equals 15 residues. CDR1 is SGHTA and CDR2 is FQGNSA in the germline V gene. The CDR3 sequence is CASSRTGTSTYEEFF. The DNA of the CDR3 is TGTGCCAGCAGCAGGACCGGGACTAGCACATACGAAGAGTTCTTT. Together with reference TRBV7-2 and TRBJ1-1, the CDR3 gives the full variable domain: GAGVSQSPSNKVTEKGKDVELRCDPISGHTALYWYRQSLGQGLEFLIYFQGNSAPDKSGLPSDRFSAERTGGSVSTLTIQRTQQEDSAVYLCASSRTGTSTYEEFFGQGTRLTVV.

About this clonotype: A clone one base away is much larger, so this may be a read error. The V gene is TRBV7-8, the J gene TRBJ2-6; D might be TRBD1 or TRBD2, each matching 6 bases. The germline V gene encodes CDR1 SGHVS and CDR2 FQNEAQ. The CDR3 covers 16 residues. Trimming pared 8 bases from V and 16 bases from J, leaving 30 bases between. As DNA, the CDR3 is TGTGCCAGCGGGGACGGGGGCACAGATACGCAGGATTTTCTGACTTTC. This translates into CASGDGGTDTQDFLTF.

The chain has TRBV9 and TRBJ2-3; no clear D. The CDR3 spans 12 residues. The V and J ends lost 3 bases and 10 bases respectively, with 12 bases between them. The germline V gene has CDR1 SGDLS and CDR2 YYNGEE. CDR3 sequence reads: CASSAGPFAQYF. The CDR3 bases are TGTGCCAGCAGCGCCGGACCCTTTGCGCAGTATTTT.

This clonotype was found a few times. The V call is TRBV11-3, the J call TRBJ2-7; 7 bases agree with TRBD1. Trimming took 3 bases from V and 1 from J; bases not matched to a gene: 15. The CDR3 covers 18 residues. The germline V gene encodes CDR1 SGHNT and CDR2 YENEEA. CDR3 bases: TGTGCCAGCAGCTTTGATCTGGAAGGGACAGCCCTTTCCTACGAGCAGTACGTC. Residues: CASSFDLEGTALSYEQYV.

For this clonotype: This clone may be a read error of a much larger clone one base away. The chain joins TRBV11-3 to TRBJ1-1; D may be TRBD1 (5 bases). Germline lookup yields CDR1 SGHNT and CDR2 YENEEA. The V end lost 4 bases, the J end lost 3 bases, and 12 bases lay between the germline ends. The CDR3 has 14 residues. The CDR3 protein is CASSSDLTDTEAFF. Here the CDR3 DNA reads TGTGCCAGCAGCTCAGATCTGACAGACACTGAAGCTTTCTTT.

The rearrangement joins TRBV7-8 to TRBJ1-5, with unresolved D. The J call may be wrong; the DNA end is better matched by TRBJ2-3. This CDR3 has 14 residues. From germline, CDR1 is SGHVS and CDR2 FQNEAQ. CDR3 amino acids: CASSLSYSPEPQYF. The CDR3 DNA is TGTGCCAGCAGCTTGTCGTATAGTCCCGAGCCCCAGTATTTT.

Note on this clonotype: One junction end does not reproduce the germline sequence, and a read error may be involved. V is TRBV19 and J is TRBJ1-1; no definite D call. CDR1 LNHDA and CDR2 SQIVND come from the germline V gene (reference sequence). CDR3 size: 15 residues. CDR3 protein: CASSIARAANTEPFF. CDR3 sequence (DNA): TGTGCCAGTAGTATAGCTCGGGCAGCGAACACTGAACCTTTCTTT.

The rearrangement links TRBV7-9 to TRBJ2-1, with 9 bases lining up with TRBD2. This CDR3 comprises 17 residues. Losses at the gene ends were 5 bases for V and 3 bases for J; bases not matched to a gene: 11. Germline-derived CDR1 and CDR2 are SEHNR and FQNEAQ (reference sequence). CDR3: CASSDSFPAGGYNEQFF. The CDR3 DNA sequence: TGTGCCAGCAGCGATAGCTTTCCAGCGGGAGGCTACAATGAGCAGTTCTTC.

The chain uses TRBV6-5 and TRBJ2-7, with 9 bases fitting TRBD2. The J segment lost 4 bases and the V segment lost 5 bases, leaving 9 bases of the junction unmatched. The CDR3 extends over 15 amino acids. Germline CDR1 and CDR2: MNHEY and SVGAGI. This CDR3 reads CASSETSGVDYEQYF. The CDR3 bases are TGTGCCAGCAGTGAGACTAGCGGAGTGGATTACGAGCAGTACTTC.

Concerning this clonotype itself: Relative to the germline gene, one junction end is altered; a read error may explain this. CDR3 DNA: TGTGCCAGCAGGTACGCGGGTACAGACGCGCAGAATTTC. Translation gives CASRYAGTDAQNF. The V and J genes are TRBV7-9 and TRBJ2-3; weak D call: TRBD2 (5 bases). The CDR3 has 13 residues. Per germline, CDR1 SEHNR and CDR2 FQNEAQ (reference sequence).

J is TRBJ2-6 and V is TRBV9; D possibly uses TRBD1 or TRBD2 (6 bases each). CDR1 and CDR2 (germline): SGDLS, YYNGEE. The CDR3 sequence is 17 residues long. V lost 4 bases and J 11 bases, leaving 25 bases between the germline ends. This CDR3 is CASSSRDGGLDYDVLTF. The DNA of the CDR3 is TGTGCCAGCAGCTCACGGGACGGGGGCTTGGACTATGACGTCCTGACTTTC. Combining the CDR3 with reference TRBV9 and TRBJ2-6 gives the whole variable domain DSGVTQTPKHLITATGQRVTLRCSPRSGDLSVYWYQQSLDQGLQFLIQYYNGEERAKGNILERFSAQQFPDLHSELNLSSLELGDSALYFCASSSRDGGLDYDVLTFGAGSRLTVL.

The CDR3 spells CASSLAGGADTLSYEQYV. DNA of the CDR3: TGTGCCAGCAGCTTAGCGGGAGGTGCCGATACGCTTTCTTACGAGCAGTACGTC. The rearrangement links TRBV7-8 to TRBJ2-7; maybe TRBD2 (6 bases). The CDR3 is 18 amino acids. Germline V gene lookup returns CDR1 SGHVS and CDR2 FQNEAQ. Trimming took 0 bases from V and 4 from J, leaving 22 bases between them.

A word on this clonotype: At one of its ends the junction is not consistent with the germline gene, which may arise from a read error. The chain links TRBV5-1 to TRBJ2-5; D unresolved. Germline V gene data show CDR1 as SGHRS and CDR2 as YFSETQ. This CDR3 region has 14 residues. The CDR3 loop is CATSWRSEHKTQYF. CDR3 sequence (DNA): TGTGCCACCAGCTGGCGCAGCGAGCATAAGACCCAGTACTTC. The full variable domain, in which reference TRBV5-1 and TRBJ2-5 provide the parts outside the CDR3, is KAGVTQTPRYLIKTRGQQVTLSCSPISGHRSVSWYQQTPGQGLQFLFEYFSETQRNKGNFPGRFSGRQFSNSRSEMNVSTLELGDSALYLCATSWRSEHKTQYFGPGTRLLVL.